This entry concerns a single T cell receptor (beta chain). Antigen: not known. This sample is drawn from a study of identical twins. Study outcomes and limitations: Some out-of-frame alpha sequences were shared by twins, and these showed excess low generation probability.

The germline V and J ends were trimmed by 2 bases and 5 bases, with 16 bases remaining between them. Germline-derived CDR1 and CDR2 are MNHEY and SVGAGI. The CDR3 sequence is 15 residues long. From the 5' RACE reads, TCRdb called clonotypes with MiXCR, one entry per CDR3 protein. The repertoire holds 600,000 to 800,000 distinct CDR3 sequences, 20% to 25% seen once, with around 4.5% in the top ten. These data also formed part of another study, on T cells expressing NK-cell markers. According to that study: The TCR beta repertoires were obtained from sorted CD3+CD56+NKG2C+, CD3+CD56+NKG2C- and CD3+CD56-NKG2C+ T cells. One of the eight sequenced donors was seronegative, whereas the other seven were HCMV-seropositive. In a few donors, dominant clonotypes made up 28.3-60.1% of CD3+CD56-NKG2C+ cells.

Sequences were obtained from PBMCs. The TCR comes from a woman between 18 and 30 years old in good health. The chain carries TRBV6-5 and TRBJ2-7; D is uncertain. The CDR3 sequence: CASSYNQRPWNEQYF. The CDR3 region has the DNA TGTGCCAGCAGTTACAATCAGCGACCATGGAACGAGCAGTACTTC.